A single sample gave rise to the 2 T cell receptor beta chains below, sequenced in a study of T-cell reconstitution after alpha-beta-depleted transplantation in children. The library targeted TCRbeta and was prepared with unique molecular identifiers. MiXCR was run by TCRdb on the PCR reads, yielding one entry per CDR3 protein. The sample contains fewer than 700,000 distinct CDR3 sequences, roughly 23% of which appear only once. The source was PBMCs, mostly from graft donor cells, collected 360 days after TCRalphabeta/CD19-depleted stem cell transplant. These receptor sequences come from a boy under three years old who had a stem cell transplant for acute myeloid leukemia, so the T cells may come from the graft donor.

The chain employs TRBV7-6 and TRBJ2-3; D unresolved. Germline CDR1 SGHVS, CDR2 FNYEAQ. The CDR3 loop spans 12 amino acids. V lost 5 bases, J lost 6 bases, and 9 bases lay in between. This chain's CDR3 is CASSPREDTQYF. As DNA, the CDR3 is TGTGCCAGCAGCCCTCGAGAGGATACGCAGTATTTT.

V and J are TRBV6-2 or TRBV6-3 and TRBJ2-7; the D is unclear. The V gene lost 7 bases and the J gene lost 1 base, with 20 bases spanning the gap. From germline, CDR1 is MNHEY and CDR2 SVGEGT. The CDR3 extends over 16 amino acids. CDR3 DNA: TGTGCCAGCACCAGATCGCAGGTCGTTGATTCCTACGAGCAGTACTTC. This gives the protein CASTRSQVVDSYEQYF.